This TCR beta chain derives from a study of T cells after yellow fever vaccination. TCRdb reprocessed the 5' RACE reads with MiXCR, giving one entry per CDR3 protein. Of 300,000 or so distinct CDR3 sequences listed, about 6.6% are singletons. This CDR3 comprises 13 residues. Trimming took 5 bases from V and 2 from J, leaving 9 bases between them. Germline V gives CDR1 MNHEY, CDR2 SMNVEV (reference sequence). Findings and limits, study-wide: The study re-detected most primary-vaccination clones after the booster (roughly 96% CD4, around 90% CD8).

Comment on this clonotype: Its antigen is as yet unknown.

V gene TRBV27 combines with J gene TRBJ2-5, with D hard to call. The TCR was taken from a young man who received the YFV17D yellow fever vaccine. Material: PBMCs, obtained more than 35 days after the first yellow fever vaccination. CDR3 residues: CASSPLRQETQYF. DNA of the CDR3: TGTGCCAGCAGTCCCTTGCGGCAAGAGACCCAGTACTTC.